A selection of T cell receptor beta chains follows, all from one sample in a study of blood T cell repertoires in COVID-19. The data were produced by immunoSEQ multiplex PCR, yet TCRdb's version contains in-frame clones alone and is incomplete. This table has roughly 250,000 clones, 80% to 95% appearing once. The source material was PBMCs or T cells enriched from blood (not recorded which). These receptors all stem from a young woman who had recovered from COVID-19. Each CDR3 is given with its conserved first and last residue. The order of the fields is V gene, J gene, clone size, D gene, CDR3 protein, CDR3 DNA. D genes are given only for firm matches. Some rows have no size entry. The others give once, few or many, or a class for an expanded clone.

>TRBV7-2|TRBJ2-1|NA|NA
CASSSTQAIYNEQFF
TGTGCCAGCAGCTCCACACAGGCCATCTACAATGAGCAGTTCTTC
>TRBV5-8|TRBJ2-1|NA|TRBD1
CASSAWDRGYHEQFF
TGTGCCAGCAGCGCGTGGGACAGGGGCTACCATGAGCAGTTCTTC
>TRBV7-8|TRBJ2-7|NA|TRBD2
CASSPGLAGEYEQYF
TGTGCCAGCAGCCCGGGACTAGCGGGAGAGTACGAGCAGTACTTC
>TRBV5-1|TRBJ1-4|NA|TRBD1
CASSLGDRAGEKLFF
TGCGCCAGCAGCTTGGGGGACAGGGCGGGAGAAAAACTGTTTTTT
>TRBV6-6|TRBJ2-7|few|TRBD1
CASSRDRGFAEQYF
TGTGCCAGCAGTCGGGACAGGGGTTTCGCCGAGCAGTACTTC
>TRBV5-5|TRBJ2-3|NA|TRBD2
CASRRLAGVTDTQYF
TGTGCCAGCAGGCGACTAGCGGGGGTCACAGATACGCAGTATTTT
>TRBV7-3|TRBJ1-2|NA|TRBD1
CASSAGTGGIYGYTF
TGTGCCAGCAGCGCCGGGACAGGGGGGATTTATGGCTACACCTTC
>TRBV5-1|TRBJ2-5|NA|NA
CASSLGTGRGETQYF
TGCGCCAGCAGCTTGGGGACCGGGCGGGGAGAGACCCAGTACTTC
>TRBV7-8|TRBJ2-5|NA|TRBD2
CASSFSSGRKETQYF
TGTGCCAGCAGCTTTTCTAGCGGGAGGAAAGAGACCCAGTACTTC
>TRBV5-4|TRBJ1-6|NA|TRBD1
CASSRTGNGDSPLHF
TGTGCCAGCAGCCGGACAGGGAACGGGGATTCACCCCTCCACTTT
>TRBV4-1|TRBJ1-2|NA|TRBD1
CASSPDPGQTGSFDGYTF
TGCGCCAGCAGCCCGGATCCGGGACAGACCGGCTCCTTTGATGGCTACACCTTC
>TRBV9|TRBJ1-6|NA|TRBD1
CASSGGQGGNSPLHF
TGTGCCAGCAGCGGGGGACAGGGTGGGAATTCACCCCTCCACTTT
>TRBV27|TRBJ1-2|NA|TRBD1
CASSSTGVHGYTF
TGTGCCAGCAGCAGTACAGGGGTCCATGGCTACACCTTC
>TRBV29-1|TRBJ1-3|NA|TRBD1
CSVGRQGPGNTIYF
TGCAGCGTTGGGCGACAGGGCCCTGGAAACACCATATATTTT
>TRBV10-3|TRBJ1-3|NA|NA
CAIGDNSGNTIYF
TGTGCCATCGGGGACAACTCTGGAAACACCATATATTTT
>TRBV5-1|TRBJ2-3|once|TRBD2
CASSYGTSGRYSTDTQYF
TGCGCCAGCAGTTACGGGACTAGCGGGAGGTATTCGACAGATACGCAGTATTTT
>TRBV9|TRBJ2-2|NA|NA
CASSVESSPTGELFF
TGTGCCAGCAGCGTAGAGTCTAGCCCTACCGGGGAGCTGTTTTTT
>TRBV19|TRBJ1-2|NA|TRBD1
CASSIGQDRGPHTF
TGTGCCAGTAGTATCGGTCAGGACAGGGGACCTCACACCTTC
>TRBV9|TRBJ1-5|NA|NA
CASSADSNQPQHF
TGTGCCAGCAGCGCCGACAGTAATCAGCCCCAGCATTTT
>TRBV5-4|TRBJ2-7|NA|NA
CASSLAFGSGNSYEQYF
TGTGCCAGCAGCTTGGCCTTCGGTAGCGGTAACTCCTACGAGCAGTACTTC
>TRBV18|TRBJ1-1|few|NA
CASLQGQNTEAFF
TGTGCCAGCCTACAGGGACAGAACACTGAAGCTTTCTTT
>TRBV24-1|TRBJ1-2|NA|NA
CATSDSNTGGYTF
TGTGCCACCAGTGATTCAAACACAGGTGGCTACACCTTC
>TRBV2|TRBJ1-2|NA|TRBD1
CASSEAGTGGGGYGYTF
TGTGCCAGCAGTGAAGCGGGAACAGGGGGTGGTGGCTATGGCTACACCTTC
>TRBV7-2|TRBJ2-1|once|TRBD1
CASSLQGGTGFYEQFF
TGTGCCAGCAGCCTCCAAGGTGGGACAGGGTTTTATGAGCAGTTCTTC
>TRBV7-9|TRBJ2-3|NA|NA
CASSLGPPDTQYF
TGTGCCAGCAGCTTAGGGCCACCGGATACGCAGTATTTT
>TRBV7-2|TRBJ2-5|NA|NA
CASSLKGKETQYF
TGTGCCAGCAGCTTAAAGGGGAAAGAGACCCAGTACTTC